This record covers a single T cell receptor (beta chain). TCRdb's table, derived via immunoSEQ multiplex PCR, lists solely in-frame clones and lacks some. This sample yields under 250,000 clones, of which 86% are seen a single time; over 5.5% belongs to the top ten. This sample was included in a study of blood T cell repertoires in COVID-19. Looking at the study overall: Sources were T cells, B-cell-depleted T cells, or PBMCs; the material itself was cDNA or gDNA.

V gave up 4 bases and J gave up 2 bases, with 14 bases separating them. The V gene's germline CDR1 is SGHRS and CDR2 YFSETQ. This CDR3 is 15 amino acids long. While infection was still active, Seattle patients were enrolled and then followed longitudinally. This TCR derives from a woman aged 80 or over with COVID-19, enrolled during active disease. Material: peripheral blood. This chain uses TRBV5-1 with TRBJ2-3; D not certain. In nucleotides, the CDR3 is TGCGCCAGCAGCGATCCGGGTGGGTTCACAGATACGCAGTATTTT. Translated: CASSDPGGFTDTQYF.